Following are 24 T cell receptor beta chains from one sample sequenced in a study of OX40 agonist ivuxolimab in advanced cancers. Assay: immunoSEQ multiplex PCR; the TCRdb copy retains only in-frame clones and omits some. Here the sample spans some 83,000 clones, 85% to 95% being singletons. The sequences come from CD4+ or CD8+ T cells sorted from blood, collected in a trial of the OX40 agonist ivuxolimab. All receptors derive from an adult with an advanced solid tumor such as melanoma, head and neck, liver or kidney cancer.

The V gene is TRBV7-8, the J gene TRBJ1-1; possible D gene TRBD1, 5 bases. V shed 2 bases and J shed 11 bases, with 15 bases lying between them. The CDR3 is made up of 13 amino acids. The V gene's germline CDR1 is SGHVS and CDR2 FQNEAQ. CDR3 DNA sequence: TGTGCCAGCAGCTTAACGCCCGACAGTGAGGCTTTCTTT. Amino acids: CASSLTPDSEAFF.

This sequence joins TRBV11-2 and TRBJ2-3; D is unclear. Germline loops: CDR1 SGHAT, CDR2 FQNNGV. CDR3 length equals 16 residues. Trimming removed 1 base at V and 2 bases at J, with 13 bases between. The CDR3 nucleotides read TGTGCCAGCAGCTTAGCTACCAATCGCAACACAGATACGCAGTATTTT. It yields the protein CASSLATNRNTDTQYF. Full variable domain (outside the CDR3, taken from reference TRBV11-2 and TRBJ2-3): EAGVAQSPRYKIIEKRQSVAFWCNPISGHATLYWYQQILGQGPKLLIQFQNNGVVDDSQLPKDRFSAERLKGVDSTLKIQPAKLEDSAVYLCASSLATNRNTDTQYFGPGTRLTVL.

The gene calls are TRBV27 and TRBJ1-5, with 8 bases identical to TRBD1. Trimming took 5 bases from V and 5 from J; bases not matched to a gene: 8. This CDR3 is built from 15 residues. CDR1 and CDR2 (germline): MNHEY, SMNVEV (reference sequence). DNA of the CDR3: TGTGCCAGCAGTAGGAACAGGGGGGAAGATCAGCCCCAGCATTTT. It codes for CASSRNRGEDQPQHF.

The V and J genes are TRBV2 and TRBJ2-3, with D uncertain. This CDR3 region has 14 residues. Germline CDR1 and CDR2: SNHLY and FYNNEI. V was trimmed by 7 bases and J by 0 bases, leaving 11 bases between them. CDR3: CASTEERSTDTQYF. CDR3 nucleotides: TGTGCCAGCACTGAGGAGCGTAGCACAGATACGCAGTATTTT.

This chain joins TRBV28 and TRBJ1-5; D ambiguous. V was shortened by 6 bases and J by 9 bases, with 6 bases between the two germline ends. The CDR3 consists of 10 residues. CDR1 and CDR2 (germline): MDHEN, SYDVKM. CDR3 coding DNA: TGTGCCAGCAGAAGATCGCCCCAGCATTTT. Amino acid sequence: CASRRSPQHF. The entire variable domain, with the rest obtained from reference TRBV28 and TRBJ1-5, is as follows: DVKVTQSSRYLVKRTGEKVFLECVQDMDHENMFWYRQDPGLGLRLIYFSYDVKMKEKGDIPEGYSVSREKKERFSLILESASTNQTSMYLCASRRSPQHFGDGTRLSIL.

This clone appeared once. This chain uses TRBV5-1 with TRBJ1-6; D gene ambiguous. V gave up 4 bases and J gave up 4 bases, with 12 bases separating them. This CDR3 is 15 amino acids long. CDR1 and CDR2 from the germline V gene are SGHRS and YFSETQ. The CDR3 sequence: CASSHGAEYNSPLHF. In nucleotides, the CDR3 is TGCGCCAGCAGCCACGGCGCCGAATATAATTCACCCCTCCACTTT.

The chain recombines TRBV18 with TRBJ2-7; D may be TRBD2 (6 bases). Germline CDR1 is KGHSH and CDR2 is LQKENI. CDR3 length: 13 residues. V shed 3 bases and J shed 3 bases, with 9 bases lying between them. The DNA for the CDR3 is TGTGCCAGCTCACCGAGACTAGGCTACGAGCAGTACTTC. Protein product: CASSPRLGYEQYF.

The chain has TRBV10-3 and TRBJ2-3; no firm D call. The CDR3 is 13 residues long. The germline gives CDR1 ENHRY, CDR2 SYGVKD. Trimming stripped 6 bases from V and 3 bases from J, with 10 bases between. CDR3 loop: CAISPLPTDTQYF. Here the CDR3 DNA reads TGTGCCATCAGCCCGCTCCCTACAGATACGCAGTATTTT.

This chain links TRBV28 with TRBJ1-1; D gene unclear. Trimming took 3 bases from V and 11 from J, leaving 13 bases between them. Germline assignment: CDR1 MDHEN and CDR2 SYDVKM. The CDR3 contains 12 residues. CDR3 in DNA: TGTGCCAGCAGTTTGGCGGGGAGAGGGGCTTTCTTT. Translation: CASSLAGRGAFF.

V gene TRBV29-1 combines with J gene TRBJ1-1; 10 bases map to TRBD1. The germline gives CDR1 SQVTM, CDR2 ANQGSEA. The CDR3 sequence is 14 residues long. Unmatched junction bases numbered 4, after V lost 6 bases and J lost 0 bases. The CDR3 DNA sequence: TGCAGCGTCACGGGACAGGGGATGAACACTGAAGCTTTCTTT. It yields the protein CSVTGQGMNTEAFF.

DNA for the CDR3: TGTGCCAGTAGTATTGACAGTCCTCCTGGGGCCAACGTCCTGACTTTC. Amino acids: CASSIDSPPGANVLTF. The chain combines TRBV19 with TRBJ2-6, with D perhaps TRBD1 (5 bases). V was pared by 3 bases and J by 2 bases, with 11 bases between. The CDR3 runs to 16 residues. Germline loops: CDR1 LNHDA, CDR2 SQIVND (reference sequence).

The chain couples TRBV9 to TRBJ2-1, with D perhaps assigned TRBD1 or TRBD2 (5 bases each). The CDR3 covers 19 residues. Germline lookup yields CDR1 SGDLS and CDR2 YYNGEE. V dropped 4 bases and J dropped 2 bases, with 25 bases sitting between them. CDR3 sequence reads: CASSPRSGPGTRTYNEQFF. CDR3 coding DNA: TGTGCCAGCAGCCCAAGATCAGGCCCCGGGACGAGAACCTACAATGAGCAGTTCTTC.

DNA for the CDR3: TGTGCCAGCAGCGTAGACCTATACAATGAGCAGTTCTTC. Its translation: CASSVDLYNEQFF. This chain joins TRBV9 and TRBJ2-1; D is unresolved. CDR1 and CDR2 (germline): SGDLS, YYNGEE. Between the trimmed V and J ends, which lost 0 bases and 4 bases, there was a span of 5 bases. The CDR3 covers 13 residues. Using reference TRBV9 and TRBJ2-1 for the parts outside the CDR3, the full variable domain is DSGVTQTPKHLITATGQRVTLRCSPRSGDLSVYWYQQSLDQGLQFLIQYYNGEERAKGNILERFSAQQFPDLHSELNLSSLELGDSALYFCASSVDLYNEQFFGPGTRLTVL.

The CDR3 DNA sequence: TGCGCCAGCAGCCAGTTCCCGGACAGGGCGGGAAATGAGCAGTTCTTC. It yields the protein CASSQFPDRAGNEQFF. The gene calls are TRBV4-3 and TRBJ2-1; TRBD1 matches at 8 bases. This CDR3 contains 16 residues. The germline gives CDR1 LGHNA, CDR2 YSLEER. V shed 3 bases, J shed 7 bases, and the junction held 11 bases outside the gene matches.

The chain couples TRBV19 to TRBJ2-7; no firm D call. Per germline, CDR1 LNHDA and CDR2 SQIVND (reference sequence). V was pared by 5 bases and J by 4 bases, with 9 bases between. The CDR3 covers 12 residues. CDR3 loop: CASSPQPYEQYF. CDR3 coding DNA: TGTGCCAGTAGTCCCCAACCGTACGAGCAGTACTTC.

The rearrangement uses TRBV18 and TRBJ2-1; the match to TRBD2 covers 11 bases. J was trimmed by 10 bases and V by 3 bases; bases with no gene match: 8. Germline V gene lookup returns CDR1 KGHSH and CDR2 LQKENI. There are 15 residues in the CDR3. The CDR3 coding sequence is TGTGCCAGCTCACCTCCGGGACTAGCGGCTAGGGAGCAGTTCTTC. Protein sequence: CASSPPGLAAREQFF.

This rearrangement joins TRBV6-1 to TRBJ2-7; a weak D match, TRBD2 (6 bases). The V gene lost 4 bases and the J gene lost 6 bases, with 7 bases spanning the gap. The CDR3 has 11 amino acids. Germline CDR1 reads MNHNS; CDR2 reads SASEGT. The CDR3 region has the DNA TGTGCCAGCAGTGTGGGGGGCGAGCAGTACTTC. Its translation is CASSVGGEQYF.

The CDR3 DNA is TGTGCCAGCAGCGCCGCCGGCGGGAGGCTTGGAGAGACCCAGTACTTC. As protein: CASSAAGGRLGETQYF. J is TRBJ2-5 and V is TRBV7-2, with TRBD2 identical over 8 bases. Germline lookup yields CDR1 SGHTA and CDR2 FQGNSA. J was trimmed by 4 bases and V by 5 bases; bases with no gene match: 12. The CDR3 is made up of 16 amino acids.

Regarding this clone: At one boundary the junction diverges from the germline segment, which might be a read error. This chain links TRBV27 with TRBJ2-2; possible D gene TRBD2, 6 bases. The CDR3 runs 15 residues. CDR1 MNHEY and CDR2 SMNVEV come from the germline V gene (reference sequence). Here the CDR3 reads CAGSLVAGGAGELFF. For the CDR3, the DNA is TGTGCCGGCAGTTTAGTCGCAGGAGGGGCCGGGGAGCTGTTTTTT.

The rearrangement joins TRBV2 to TRBJ2-2; the D call may be TRBD1 or TRBD2 (5 bases each). The CDR3 loop spans 13 amino acids. V lost 2 bases and J lost 5, with 6 bases in between. Germline loops: CDR1 SNHLY, CDR2 FYNNEI. Here the CDR3 reads CASSEWGTGELFF. In nucleotides, the CDR3 is TGTGCCAGCAGTGAATGGGGGACCGGGGAGCTGTTTTTT.

The gene calls are TRBV28 and TRBJ2-6; no firm D call. V gave up 6 bases and J gave up 0 bases, with 9 bases separating them. This CDR3 has 15 residues. Germline V gene sequence: CDR1 MDHEN, CDR2 SYDVKM. The CDR3 nucleotides read TGTGCCAGCAGCAGCGACGGCTCTGGGGCCAACGTCCTGACTTTC. Its protein is CASSSDGSGANVLTF.

This chain uses TRBV7-9 with TRBJ2-2; the D is unclear. The CDR3 is 15 amino acids. V was clipped by 3 bases and J by 3 bases, with 11 bases between them. CDR1 is SEHNR, CDR2 FQNEAQ, per germline (reference sequence). The CDR3 DNA reads TGTGCCAGCAGCTTGGCAGGAAAGGACACCGGGGAGCTGTTTTTT. Protein: CASSLAGKDTGELFF. Complete variable domain (other parts from reference TRBV7-9 and TRBJ2-2): DTGVSQNPRHKITKRGQNVTFRCDPISEHNRLYWYRQTLGQGPEFLTYFQNEAQLEKSRLLSDRFSAERPKGSFSTLEIQRTEQGDSAMYLCASSLAGKDTGELFFGEGSRLTVL.

This chain uses TRBV5-1 with TRBJ2-1, with 9 bases aligning to TRBD2. V gave up 4 bases and J gave up 4 bases; unmatched junction bases: 6. Germline assignment: CDR1 SGHRS and CDR2 YFSETQ. CDR3 size: 15 residues. The CDR3 coding sequence is TGCGCCAGCAGCATAACTAGCGGGCCGTACAATGAGCAGTTCTTC. Translating it yields CASSITSGPYNEQFF.

The V gene is TRBV9, the J gene TRBJ2-1; TRBD1 might be the D (6 bases). The CDR3 totals 13 residues. Trimming removed 4 bases from V and 5 bases from J, with 10 bases in between. The germline V gene encodes CDR1 SGDLS and CDR2 YYNGEE. CDR3 sequence: CASSKGVNNEQFF. CDR3 DNA sequence: TGTGCCAGCAGCAAGGGGGTAAACAATGAGCAGTTCTTC.